What follows are 20 T cell receptor beta chains derived from one specimen sequenced in a study of blood T cell repertoires in COVID-19. Sequencing used immunoSEQ multiplex PCR; TCRdb keeps in-frame clones, though not all of them. Of roughly 50,000 clones detected, 65% to 80% appear once; the ten largest clones hold around 20%. Sequenced material: peripheral blood. These TCRs come from a human donor with active or convalescent COVID-19. The donor label of this sample is uncertain.

The rearrangement uses TRBV5-6 and TRBJ2-7; 7 nucleotides agree with TRBD2. The CDR3 is 15 amino acids. Germline V CDR1 and CDR2: SGHDT, YYEEEE. V lost 4 bases and J lost 1; bases outside the gene matches: 8. The CDR3 loop is CASSPVLAASYEQYF. The DNA of the CDR3 is TGTGCCAGCAGCCCCGTCCTAGCGGCATCCTACGAGCAGTACTTC.

The J gene is TRBJ1-1, the V gene TRBV28; tentatively, D is TRBD1 (5 bases). The CDR3 totals 15 residues. The germline gives CDR1 MDHEN, CDR2 SYDVKM. V was cut by 4 bases and J by 0 bases, with 12 bases left in between. This CDR3 reads CASSSRQRLNTEAFF. The DNA for the CDR3 is TGTGCCAGCAGTTCTCGACAGAGACTGAACACTGAAGCTTTCTTT. Full variable domain (rest looked up from reference TRBV28 and TRBJ1-1): DVKVTQSSRYLVKRTGEKVFLECVQDMDHENMFWYRQDPGLGLRLIYFSYDVKMKEKGDIPEGYSVSREKKERFSLILESASTNQTSMYLCASSSRQRLNTEAFFGQGTRLTVV.

V is TRBV10-3 and J is TRBJ2-1; TRBD2 matches at 13 bases. Per germline, CDR1 ENHRY and CDR2 SYGVKD. The trim removed 0 bases at V and 6 bases at J, leaving 5 bases unmatched. The CDR3 is 17 amino acids. In DNA form, the CDR3 reads TGTGCCATCAGTGAGTCACCACTAGCGGGAGGGACCAATGAGCAGTTCTTC. Amino acid sequence: CAISESPLAGGTNEQFF.

V is TRBV5-4 and J is TRBJ2-6; 11 nucleotides agree with TRBD1. The V and J ends lost 8 bases and 4 bases, in that order; junction bases with no gene match: 14. The germline V gene has CDR1 SGHNT and CDR2 YYREEE (reference sequence). The CDR3 consists of 18 residues. The CDR3 loop is CASRTGGQGASGANVLTF. The CDR3 DNA sequence: TGTGCCAGTAGGACCGGCGGACAGGGGGCATCCGGGGCCAACGTCCTGACTTTC.

The genes are TRBV5-4 and TRBJ1-3; D not certain. Germline V gene lookup returns CDR1 SGHNT and CDR2 YYREEE (reference sequence). This CDR3 is 13 amino acids long. Trimming stripped 4 bases from V and 1 base from J, with 6 bases between. CDR3 amino acids: CASSASSGNTIYF. CDR3 in DNA: TGTGCCAGCAGCGCGTCTTCTGGAAACACCATATATTTT.

This clone was observed a few times. The V call is TRBV29-1, the J call TRBJ1-4; 8 bases align to TRBD1. V gave up 6 bases and J gave up 15 bases; unmatched junction bases: 9. This CDR3 comprises 11 residues. CDR1 is SQVTM, CDR2 ANQGSEA, per germline. The CDR3: CSVPRGPGLFF. CDR3 DNA sequence: TGCAGCGTCCCCAGGGGGCCGGGATTGTTTTTT.

In the case of this clone: Different DNA sequences within this sample yield the same CDR3. This rearrangement joins TRBV4-3 to TRBJ2-1, with 8 positions matching TRBD2. The V segment lost 0 bases and the J segment 3 bases; nucleotides outside the gene matches: 1. Germline V lookup: CDR1 LGHNA, CDR2 YSLEER. CDR3 length: 15 residues. The CDR3 sequence is CASSQDRGGYNEQFF. CDR3 sequence (DNA): TGCGCCAGCAGCCAAGACCGGGGGGGCTACAATGAGCAGTTCTTC.

The DNA of the CDR3 is TGTGCCAGCAGCTCCGGGACAGGGAGAGAGACCCAGTACTTC. Translating it yields CASSSGTGRETQYF. This chain connects TRBV7-8 to TRBJ2-5; 9 bases fit TRBD1. Germline CDR1 is SGHVS and CDR2 is FQNEAQ. The CDR3 sequence is 14 residues long. The trim removed 4 bases at V and 4 bases at J, leaving 4 bases unmatched.

The chain employs TRBV7-2 and TRBJ1-6; 9 nucleotides align to TRBD1. This CDR3 region has 15 residues. Trimming cost V 5 bases and J 7 bases; bases outside gene matches: 6. Germline V lookup: CDR1 SGHTA, CDR2 FQGNSA. CDR3 DNA sequence: TGTGCCAGCAGCGCCCCCGGGACAGGGAATTCACCCCTCCACTTT. Amino acid sequence: CASSAPGTGNSPLHF.

This sequence joins TRBV12-3 or TRBV12-4 and TRBJ2-1; a weak D match, TRBD2 (5 bases). V was shortened by 6 bases and J by 15 bases, with 18 bases between the two germline ends. This CDR3 region has 12 residues. DNA of the CDR3: TGTGCCAGCAGCTCCCACACTAGAACGCTGTTCTTC. As protein: CASSSHTRTLFF.

This clone was seen once. As DNA, the CDR3 is TGCAGCGTTGTGGCGGGAGGGCCCAACGAGCAGTACTTC. Translating gives CSVVAGGPNEQYF. The chain uses TRBV29-1 and TRBJ2-7; 9 bases line up with TRBD2. J was trimmed by 5 bases and V by 4 bases; bases with no gene match: 6. The CDR3 totals 13 residues. Germline CDR1 and CDR2: SQVTM and ANQGSEA.

The CDR3 region has the DNA TGTGCCAGTAGTACTCCCGTACAGGGGCCGAGCTCCTATAATTCACCCCTCCACTTT. Residues: CASSTPVQGPSSYNSPLHF. This chain joins TRBV19 and TRBJ1-6; 7 bases match TRBD1. V lost 4 bases to trimming and J lost 0 bases; unmatched junction nucleotides: 12. This CDR3 is 19 amino acids long. Germline lookup yields CDR1 LNHDA and CDR2 SQIVND (reference sequence).

V gene TRBV7-7 combines with J gene TRBJ2-1, with D possibly matching TRBD2 (6 bases). Germline V lookup: CDR1 SSHAT, CDR2 FNYEAQ (reference sequence). Trimming pared 1 base from V and 4 bases from J, leaving 11 bases between. CDR3 size: 15 residues. DNA of the CDR3: TGTGCCAGCAGCTTAGGGTCGGGAGTGTACAATGAGCAGTTCTTC. Protein product: CASSLGSGVYNEQFF.

This clone is a singleton in its sample. The chain couples TRBV7-2 to TRBJ2-1; 7 nucleotides agree with TRBD2. V was pared by 5 bases and J by 5 bases, with 9 bases of the junction left unmatched. The CDR3 spans 15 residues. The germline V gene encodes CDR1 SGHTA and CDR2 FQGNSA. CDR3 DNA sequence: TGTGCCAGCAGCCCCCGGGAGCGGGACCACAATGAGCAGTTCTTC. This translates into CASSPRERDHNEQFF.

V usage is TRBV14 and J usage is TRBJ2-7, with 8 bases that match TRBD2. J lost 4 bases, V lost 3 bases, and 8 bases had no gene match. The germline gives CDR1 SGHDN, CDR2 FVKESK. The CDR3 is 15 residues long. CDR3 protein: CASSQVTSGVYEQYF. CDR3 sequence (DNA): TGTGCCAGCAGCCAGGTTACTAGCGGTGTATACGAGCAGTACTTC.

V gene TRBV27 combines with J gene TRBJ1-2; 7 bases are shared with TRBD1. CDR1 MNHEY and CDR2 SMNVEV come from the germline V gene (reference sequence). V trimming: 5 bases; J trimming: 4 bases; junction bases outside the gene matches: 1. This CDR3 region has 12 residues. CDR3: CASSGDSYGYTF. In DNA form, the CDR3 reads TGTGCCAGCAGTGGGGACAGCTATGGCTACACCTTC.

The rearrangement joins TRBV7-2 to TRBJ1-4; D may be TRBD1 (6 bases). The germline V gene encodes CDR1 SGHTA and CDR2 FQGNSA. The CDR3 is made up of 15 amino acids. The V end lost 6 bases, the J end lost 2 bases, and 13 bases lay between the germline ends. The CDR3 bases are TGTGCCAGCAGGCGAGGGGGGGCCACTAATGAAAAACTGTTTTTT. It specifies CASRRGGATNEKLFF.

This clone was counted only a few times. The chain couples TRBV14 to TRBJ1-5, with D tentatively TRBD1 (6 bases). Germline loops: CDR1 SGHDN, CDR2 FVKESK. The CDR3 has 18 residues. V shed 1 base and J shed 0 bases, with 16 bases lying between them. CDR3 residues: CASSQVDRSLYSNQPQHF. CDR3 in DNA: TGTGCCAGCAGCCAAGTTGACAGGAGCCTCTATAGCAATCAGCCCCAGCATTTT.

This clone was observed once. V usage is TRBV9 and J usage is TRBJ2-7; a possible D gene is TRBD1 (5 bases). V dropped 0 bases and J dropped 6 bases, with 13 bases sitting between them. Per germline, CDR1 SGDLS and CDR2 YYNGEE. This CDR3 has 14 residues. CDR3 in DNA: TGTGCCAGCAGCGTAGAACAGGATGGGTTCGAGCAGTACTTC. Translating it yields CASSVEQDGFEQYF.

The genes are TRBV11-2 and TRBJ2-3; possible D gene TRBD2, 6 bases. This CDR3 contains 13 residues. Trimming took 5 bases from V and 6 from J, leaving 12 bases between them. Germline V gene lookup returns CDR1 SGHAT and CDR2 FQNNGV. The CDR3 here is CASSPPGRDTQYF. CDR3 DNA sequence: TGTGCCAGCAGCCCCCCTGGGAGGGATACGCAGTATTTT.